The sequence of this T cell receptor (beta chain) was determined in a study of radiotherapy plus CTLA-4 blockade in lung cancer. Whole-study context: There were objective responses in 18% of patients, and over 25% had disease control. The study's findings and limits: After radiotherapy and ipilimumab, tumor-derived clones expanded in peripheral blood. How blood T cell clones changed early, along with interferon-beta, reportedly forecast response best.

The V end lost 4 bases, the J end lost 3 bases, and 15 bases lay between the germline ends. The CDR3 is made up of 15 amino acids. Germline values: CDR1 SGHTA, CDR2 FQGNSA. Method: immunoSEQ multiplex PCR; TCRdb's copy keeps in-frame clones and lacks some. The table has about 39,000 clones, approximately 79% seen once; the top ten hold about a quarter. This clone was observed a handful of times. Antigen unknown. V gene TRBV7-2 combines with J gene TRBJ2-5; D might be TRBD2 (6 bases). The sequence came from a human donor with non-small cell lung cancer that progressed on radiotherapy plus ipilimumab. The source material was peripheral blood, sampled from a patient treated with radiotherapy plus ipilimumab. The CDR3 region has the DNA TGTGCCAGCAGCTCCCCGGGACTGCCCAAAGAGACCCAGTACTTC. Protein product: CASSSPGLPKETQYF. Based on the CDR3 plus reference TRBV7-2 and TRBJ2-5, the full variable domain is GAGVSQSPSNKVTEKGKDVELRCDPISGHTALYWYRQSLGQGLEFLIYFQGNSAPDKSGLPSDRFSAERTGGSVSTLTIQRTQQEDSAVYLCASSSPGLPKETQYFGPGTRLLVL.